The 27 T cell receptor beta chains reported below all come from one sample, sequenced in a study of siplizumab effects on memory and regulatory T cells. TCRdb's copy holds only in-frame clones and misses some; the assay was immunoSEQ multiplex PCR. The sample has 50,000 to 60,000 clones, roughly nine tenths seen once. The sample consisted of naive CD8+ T cells sorted from blood. The receptors were gathered from a human donor in good health.

J is TRBJ2-7 and V is TRBV5-5, with unresolved D. The germline V and J ends were trimmed by 2 bases and 0 bases, with 12 bases remaining between them. The CDR3 extends over 15 amino acids. Germline CDR1 SGHKS, CDR2 YYEKEE (reference sequence). CDR3 in DNA: TGTGCCAGCAGCTTTGGGCTGTTAAGCTCCTACGAGCAGTACTTC. It yields the protein CASSFGLLSSYEQYF.

J is TRBJ2-7 and V is TRBV19; 10 bases agree with TRBD1. Trimming cost V 4 bases and J 5 bases; bases outside gene matches: 5. This CDR3 has 14 residues. Per germline, CDR1 LNHDA and CDR2 SQIVND (reference sequence). The CDR3 coding sequence is TGTGCCAGTAGTAGGTCGACAGGGGGCAACGAGCAGTACTTC. Translated: CASSRSTGGNEQYF. Full variable domain (rest looked up from reference TRBV19 and TRBJ2-7): DGGITQSPKYLFRKEGQNVTLSCEQNLNHDAMYWYRQDPGQGLRLIYYSQIVNDFQKGDIAEGYSVSREKKESFPLTVTSAQKNPTAFYLCASSRSTGGNEQYFGPGTRLTVT.

The rearrangement joins TRBV6-5 to TRBJ2-1; D is unclear. The CDR3 runs 14 residues. With 0 bases removed from V and 4 bases from J, the gap between germline ends came to 7 bases. Germline assignment: CDR1 MNHEY and CDR2 SVGAGI. CDR3 nucleotide sequence: TGTGCCAGCAGTTACTCGCTGGTTTACAATGAGCAGTTCTTC. It yields the protein CASSYSLVYNEQFF.

This chain links TRBV5-8 with TRBJ1-1; the match to TRBD1 covers 8 bases. Germline V CDR1 and CDR2: SGHTS, YDEGEE. Unmatched junction bases numbered 4, after V lost 6 bases and J lost 0 bases. CDR3 length: 14 amino acids. The CDR3: CASTLDRVNTEAFF. The CDR3 DNA reads TGTGCCAGCACCCTGGACAGGGTGAACACTGAAGCTTTCTTT.

The rearrangement joins TRBV28 to TRBJ2-3, with unresolved D. With 3 bases removed from V and 3 bases from J, the gap between germline ends came to 4 bases. The V gene's germline CDR1 is MDHEN and CDR2 SYDVKM. This CDR3 spans 12 amino acids. In DNA, the CDR3 is TGTGCCAGCAGTTTTCGGACAGATACGCAGTATTTT. Its protein product is CASSFRTDTQYF.

The chain has TRBV18 and TRBJ1-1; no clear D. Germline V gene sequence: CDR1 KGHSH, CDR2 LQKENI. CDR3 length equals 13 residues. V lost 2 bases and J lost 1, with 5 bases in between. Written as DNA, the CDR3 is TGTGCCAGCTCACCAGTGGGGAACACTGAAGCTTTCTTT. Its protein is CASSPVGNTEAFF.

V is TRBV27 and J is TRBJ2-7; D perhaps matches TRBD2 (5 bases). The V end was cut by 3 bases, the J end by 2 bases, with 14 bases between. Germline-derived CDR1 and CDR2 are MNHEY and SMNVEV (reference sequence). CDR3 length: 15 amino acids. Written as DNA, the CDR3 is TGTGCCAGCAGTTTGAGGGCCGGAGGCGCCTACGAGCAGTACTTC. This codes for CASSLRAGGAYEQYF.

The chain employs TRBV27 and TRBJ2-2; D may be TRBD1 or TRBD2 (5 bases each). This CDR3 is built from 14 residues. The V and J ends lost 0 bases and 6 bases respectively, with 8 bases between them. CDR1 and CDR2 from the germline V gene are MNHEY and SMNVEV (reference sequence). CDR3 DNA sequence: TGTGCCAGCAGTTTATCTGGGGGTTCCGGGGAGCTGTTTTTT. Translating gives CASSLSGGSGELFF.

The chain carries TRBV29-1 and TRBJ2-1; D remains unclear. V lost 4 bases and J lost 5, with 6 bases in between. The CDR3 extends over 11 amino acids. The germline V gene has CDR1 SQVTM and CDR2 ANQGSEA. The CDR3 region has the DNA TGCAGCGTTGCCTCAAACAATGAGCAGTTCTTC. This codes for CSVASNNEQFF.

The chain uses TRBV7-3 and TRBJ2-1; D might be TRBD1 (5 bases). CDR1 and CDR2 (germline): SGHTA, FQGTGA. The CDR3 is 15 residues long. V was cut by 2 bases and J by 0 bases, with 8 bases left in between. CDR3: CASSLAGISYNEQFF. CDR3 in DNA: TGTGCCAGCAGCTTAGCAGGGATCTCCTACAATGAGCAGTTCTTC.

The V gene is TRBV11-2, the J gene TRBJ2-7; D is undetermined. The CDR3 has 14 amino acids. V was shortened by 1 base and J by 1 base, with 8 bases between the two germline ends. Germline V gives CDR1 SGHAT, CDR2 FQNNGV. CDR3 in amino acids: CASSLGPASYEQYF. CDR3 DNA: TGTGCCAGCAGCTTAGGCCCAGCTTCCTACGAGCAGTACTTC. Supplemented by reference TRBV11-2 and TRBJ2-7, the full variable domain reads EAGVAQSPRYKIIEKRQSVAFWCNPISGHATLYWYQQILGQGPKLLIQFQNNGVVDDSQLPKDRFSAERLKGVDSTLKIQPAKLEDSAVYLCASSLGPASYEQYFGPGTRLTVT.

J is TRBJ1-6 and V is TRBV27; D might be TRBD1 (6 bases). V was cut by 5 bases and J by 9 bases, with 17 bases left in between. CDR1 and CDR2 (germline): MNHEY, SMNVEV (reference sequence). This CDR3 region has 15 residues. CDR3 sequence: CASSTGFGDSSPLHF. CDR3 bases: TGTGCCAGCAGTACAGGGTTTGGGGATAGTTCACCCCTCCACTTT.

This chain joins TRBV5-1 and TRBJ2-7; D unresolved. There are 11 residues in the CDR3. Per the germline V gene, CDR1 is SGHRS and CDR2 is YFSETQ. The ends were cut back, 5 bases at V and 0 bases at J, with 3 bases in the middle. The CDR3 spells CASRDSYEQYF. The CDR3 DNA is TGCGCCAGCAGGGACTCCTACGAGCAGTACTTC.

CDR3 protein: CASSLGAGSYEQYF. In nucleotides, the CDR3 is TGCGCCAGCAGCTTGGGGGCAGGATCCTACGAGCAGTACTTC. The chain couples TRBV5-1 to TRBJ2-7; D gene unclear. CDR1 and CDR2 from the germline V gene are SGHRS and YFSETQ. The CDR3 runs to 14 residues. V lost 0 bases, J lost 1 base, and 8 bases lay in between.

The V call is TRBV5-6, the J call TRBJ2-1, with TRBD1 as a possible D gene (5 bases). CDR3 length: 14 amino acids. V shed 0 bases and J shed 4 bases, with 8 bases lying between them. Germline assignment: CDR1 SGHDT and CDR2 YYEEEE. The CDR3 is CASSLEAGYNEQFF. CDR3 nucleotides: TGTGCCAGCAGCTTGGAGGCAGGGTACAATGAGCAGTTCTTC.

This clone came up once. Since no conserved phenylalanine or tryptophan closes the CDR3, a read error is the likely cause. The chain recombines TRBV6-6 with TRBJ2-4; the match to TRBD2 covers 7 bases. After removal of 3 bases from V and 5 bases from J, the junction contained 4 bases not matched to a gene. Germline V gene lookup returns CDR1 MNHNY and CDR2 SVGAGI (reference sequence). There are 14 residues in the CDR3. As DNA, the CDR3 is TGTGCCAGCAGTTATCCGGGAGGAGAAAACATTCAGTACCTC. Its protein is CASSYPGGENIQYL.

V gene TRBV27 combines with J gene TRBJ2-7; tentatively, D is TRBD2 (6 bases). Trimming took 3 bases from V and 5 from J, leaving 14 bases between them. The CDR3 spans 14 residues. The germline CDR1 and CDR2 sequences are MNHEY and SMNVEV (reference sequence). The CDR3 sequence: CASSFKGRGNEQYF. CDR3 nucleotides: TGTGCCAGCAGTTTCAAGGGGCGCGGGAACGAGCAGTACTTC.

V is TRBV2 and J is TRBJ1-1; D possibly corresponds to TRBD1 (5 bases). The CDR3 runs to 14 residues. Germline V gene lookup returns CDR1 SNHLY and CDR2 FYNNEI. V lost 3 bases and J lost 0, with 8 bases in between. CDR3 coding DNA: TGTGCCAGCAGTGAGACAGTAATGAACACTGAAGCTTTCTTT. Its protein product is CASSETVMNTEAFF.

The chain carries TRBV10-2 and TRBJ2-7; D not certain. The CDR3 is 13 amino acids. Germline V gene lookup returns CDR1 WSHSY and CDR2 SAAADI. V was cut by 5 bases and J by 4 bases, with 12 bases left in between. The CDR3 bases are TGCGCCAGCAGTTTTGGGGAAGGGTACGAGCAGTACTTC. Encoded protein: CASSFGEGYEQYF.

Only one count was recorded for this clone. The chain has TRBV5-8 and TRBJ1-3; D possibly corresponds to TRBD1 (5 bases). V lost 4 bases and J lost 2, with 16 bases in between. This CDR3 is built from 16 residues. Germline V CDR1 and CDR2: SGHTS, YDEGEE. The CDR3 reads CASSPGTSGAGNTIYF. The CDR3 nucleotides are TGTGCCAGCAGCCCCGGGACCTCGGGAGCTGGAAACACCATATATTTT. The whole variable domain, filled in from reference TRBV5-8 and TRBJ1-3, reads EAGVTQSPTHLIKTRGQQATLRCSPISGHTSVYWYQQALGLGLQFLLWYDEGEERNRGNFPPRFSGRQFPNYSSELNVNALELEDSALYLCASSPGTSGAGNTIYFGEGSWLTVV.

The CDR3, as DNA: TGTGCCAGTAGTATAGCCCCCACAGCCACAGATACGCAGTATTTT. Translating it yields CASSIAPTATDTQYF. J is TRBJ2-3 and V is TRBV19; no reliable D call. This CDR3 is built from 15 residues. The germline V gene encodes CDR1 LNHDA and CDR2 SQIVND (reference sequence). The V end was cut by 1 base, the J end by 2 bases, with 10 bases between.

This sequence joins TRBV29-1 and TRBJ2-1; no clear D. Trimming removed 0 bases from V and 11 bases from J, with 8 bases in between. The germline V gene has CDR1 SQVTM and CDR2 ANQGSEA. The CDR3 loop spans 11 amino acids. CDR3 sequence (DNA): TGCAGCGTTGAAGATCCCAGTCAGCAGTTCTTC. It is translated as CSVEDPSQQFF.

This chain links TRBV2 with TRBJ1-3; D call uncertain. The V end was cut by 7 bases, the J end by 2 bases, with 12 bases between. Germline V gene data show CDR1 as SNHLY and CDR2 as FYNNEI. This CDR3 comprises 14 residues. CDR3 nucleotides: TGTGCCAGCAACGAAGGGTGGGCTGGAAACACCATATATTTT. This encodes CASNEGWAGNTIYF. The full variable domain, completed using reference TRBV2 and TRBJ1-3, is EPEVTQTPSHQVTQMGQEVILRCVPISNHLYFYWYRQILGQKVEFLVSFYNNEISEKSEIFDDQFSVERPDGSNFTLKIRSTKLEDSAMYFCASNEGWAGNTIYFGEGSWLTVV.

This rearrangement joins TRBV15 to TRBJ2-7; D unresolved. This CDR3 is built from 14 residues. Germline CDR1 is LNHNV and CDR2 is YYDKDF (reference sequence). V dropped 0 bases and J dropped 3 bases, with 9 bases sitting between them. The CDR3 nucleotides read TGTGCCACCAGCAGAGATATGGCGCTCTACGAGCAGTACTTC. Translated, it gives CATSRDMALYEQYF.

CDR3 bases: TGTGCCAGCAGCTTAGTGGGCCTAGCGGGGGCCTGGTACCAAGAGACCCAGTACTTC. This codes for CASSLVGLAGAWYQETQYF. J is TRBJ2-5 and V is TRBV7-2, with 10 bases lining up with TRBD2. Losses at the gene ends were 1 base for V and 0 bases for J; bases not matched to a gene: 11. Per the germline V gene, CDR1 is SGHTA and CDR2 is FQGNSA. The CDR3 loop spans 19 amino acids.

This chain connects TRBV15 to TRBJ2-7; no firm D call. Germline values: CDR1 LNHNV, CDR2 YYDKDF (reference sequence). V was cut by 0 bases and J by 6 bases, with 6 bases left in between. CDR3 length: 12 residues. CDR3 DNA sequence: TGTGCCACCAGCAGAGATGGGATCGAGCAGTACTTC. Residues: CATSRDGIEQYF.

The CDR3 is CASSGTSGDYEQYF. The CDR3 nucleotides are TGTGCCAGCTCCGGGACTAGCGGGGACTACGAGCAGTACTTC. The chain has TRBV19 and TRBJ2-7; 13 bases line up with TRBD2. The germline V gene has CDR1 LNHDA and CDR2 SQIVND (reference sequence). This CDR3 has 14 residues. The V and J ends lost 9 bases and 3 bases, in that order; junction bases with no gene match: 5. Filled out from reference TRBV19 and TRBJ2-7, the complete variable domain reads DGGITQSPKYLFRKEGQNVTLSCEQNLNHDAMYWYRQDPGQGLRLIYYSQIVNDFQKGDIAEGYSVSREKKESFPLTVTSAQKNPTAFYLCASSGTSGDYEQYFGPGTRLTVT.